The rows below give T cell receptor beta chains drawn from one sample of a study of Tregs in tolerant kidney transplant recipients. TCRdb keeps only in-frame clones here, not all; method: immunoSEQ multiplex PCR. The repertoire includes nearly 95,000 clones, roughly 93% of them detected once, and around 0.45% sits in the top ten. Sequences were derived from CD4+ T cells from blood, sampled before the transplant. The origin of the receptors is a human donor who received a combined kidney and bone marrow transplant. CDR3s include the opening cysteine and the closing phenylalanine or tryptophan. Fields, in order: CDR3 protein, CDR3 length, V gene, J gene.

CASSPRRSIDEQYF	14	TRBV9	TRBJ2-7
CASSQSGGGGGKQYF	15	TRBV7-2	TRBJ2-7
CASSVFMNTEAFF	13	TRBV6-5	TRBJ1-1
CASSLGGIHEQFF	13	TRBV27	TRBJ2-1
CASSLLVRASEQYF	14	TRBV28	-
CASSYNLAGGPNEQFF	16	TRBV6-5	TRBJ2-1
CASSQDPRQGLSNQPQHF	18	TRBV4-2	TRBJ1-5
CASSPSGTGSSPLHF	15	TRBV18	TRBJ1-6
CASSGRLAVTDTQYF	15	TRBV7-2	TRBJ2-3
CASSFSGQGGNTQYF	15	TRBV7-8	TRBJ2-3
CASSLQQGGQETQYF	15	TRBV28	TRBJ2-5
CASSQEFGGETQYF	14	TRBV14	TRBJ2-5
CASSLTVTSVSEQYF	15	TRBV7-3	TRBJ2-7
CASSLVSGGTQYF	13	TRBV11-3	TRBJ2-5
CASSAQGSTEAFF	13	TRBV5-1	TRBJ1-1
CASSHITGELFF	12	TRBV7-2	TRBJ2-2
CACSLANYGYTF	12	TRBV6-5	TRBJ1-2
CASSSPSPLGIGELFF	16	TRBV28	TRBJ2-2
CASSSETGSNEQYF	14	TRBV9	TRBJ2-7
CASSSTGDAFF	11	TRBV2	TRBJ1-1
CASSSWTSGQYTQYF	15	TRBV7-9	TRBJ2-3
CASSVLAVYNEQFF	14	TRBV2	TRBJ2-1
CASSLDRRTSSTDTQYF	17	TRBV5-1	TRBJ2-3
CASTRFLGSEQFF	13	TRBV6-1	TRBJ2-1
CATSRDRRQQQETQYF	16	TRBV15	TRBJ2-5
CASSPGQGAEQYF	13	TRBV18	TRBJ2-7
CATKAGGGQYTQYF	14	TRBV10-3	TRBJ2-3
CASSQRTGRIYEQYF	15	TRBV4-3	TRBJ2-7
CASSRPGGEKTQYF	14	TRBV5-5	TRBJ2-5
CASRAGQGPYEQYF	14	TRBV19	-
CASSNRDRECSTNEKLFF	18	TRBV21-1	TRBJ1-4
CASSPLGPGLSAGELFF	17	TRBV7-7	TRBJ2-2
CASSYVPGGGEKLFF	15	TRBV6-6	TRBJ1-4
CASSPRLAGAGDSGELFF	18	TRBV7-3	TRBJ2-2
CASSAQGFGETQYF	14	TRBV7-3	TRBJ2-5